The T cell receptor beta chain under discussion was sequenced for a study of blood T cell repertoires in COVID-19. Study-level background: Specimens from acute and convalescent COVID-19 originated in the United States, Italy and Spain. T cells, B-cell-depleted T cells, or PBMCs supplied cDNA or gDNA.

The germline CDR1 and CDR2 sequences are MNHEY and SMNVEV (reference sequence). This CDR3 region has 13 residues. Trimming left V 2 bases short and J 8 bases short, with 10 bases between. In the source study's methods: Estimated nucleated cell counts came from reference gene primer amplification. The data were produced by immunoSEQ multiplex PCR, yet TCRdb's version contains in-frame clones alone and is incomplete. The V and J calls and clone size were taken over from that table, and D and trimming were inferred from the DNA. The profile shows 95,000 to 100,000 clones, approximately 84% of them singletons.

The origin of this receptor is a man in his 70s with acute or convalescent COVID-19. J is TRBJ1-3 and V is TRBV27; D gene uncertain. Sequencing was performed on peripheral blood. The CDR3 bases are TGTGCCAGCAGTTTAACCCCGGCGGACACCATATATTTT. Its protein is CASSLTPADTIYF.